The clone carrying this TCR beta chain was observed a handful of times. The sample originates from a study of blood T cell repertoires in COVID-19. There are 14 residues in the CDR3. The germline V and J ends were trimmed by 0 bases and 6 bases, with 8 bases remaining between them. Germline V gene data show CDR1 as WSHSY and CDR2 as SAAADI. Those enrolled, adults aged about 18 to 95 years, came from 20 to 25 US areas. Participants were placed into cohorts based on the clinical history they reported. TCRdb's table, derived via immunoSEQ multiplex PCR, lists solely in-frame clones and lacks some. The table has over 250,000 clones, around nine tenths seen once.

The sequenced material came from PBMCs or T cells enriched from blood (not recorded which). The clonotype was recovered from a woman younger than 30 who had recovered from COVID-19. This sequence joins TRBV10-2 and TRBJ2-2; weak D call: TRBD1 (6 bases). This CDR3 is CASSESAGAGELFF. DNA of the CDR3: TGCGCCAGCAGTGAGTCTGCAGGGGCCGGGGAGCTGTTTTTT.